This entry describes one T cell receptor beta chain. No cognate antigen has been identified for it. Libraries came from the immunoSEQ multiplex PCR assay. For the multiplex PCR, a mixture combining 60 forward primers for TCR Vbeta segments and 13 reverse primers for TCR Jbeta segments was used. Amplification of the CDR3 region of rearranged TCR beta genes was performed with a multiplex PCR assay on genomic DNA. Amplified TCR beta libraries were sequenced as 87-base-pair reads on the Illumina HiSeq System. On the authors' methods: In a later analysis, tens of millions of unique TCR beta chains were counted across the roughly 700 repertoires, and roughly 10 million of these chains were shared by at least two donors. Raw reads were error-corrected and collapsed into unique sequences by a nearest-neighbor algorithm in which closely related sequences were merged to remove PCR and sequencing errors. To assign V, D and J gene segments, CDR3 sequences were aligned to IMGT reference sequences. For a sequence to be retained, at least a six-nucleotide match to both a V gene segment and a J gene segment was required. A rearrangement was called productive if the CDR3 had no stop codons and remained in frame with V and J, and every other rearrangement was called non-productive. Following IMGT convention, CDR3 was defined as the stretch from the second conserved V-encoded cysteine up to the conserved J-encoded phenylalanine. Sequences without an unambiguous match to a single V gene segment were excluded from the earlier analysis of about 640 of the donors. An earlier analysis of several hundred of the donors called V segments functional above 56.7% productive rearrangements and segregating when the between-donor standard deviation exceeded 5%. A statistical classification framework was built to diagnose cytomegalovirus status from the catalog of TCR beta chain sequences. In a later analysis, V and J genes were assigned by comparing TCR nucleotide sequences against IMGT/GENE-DB human TR gene sequences. The TCRdist pipeline was used in a later analysis to assign CDR3 sequences and most-parsimonious VDJ recombination scenarios. In a later analysis, each TCR beta chain was defined by its CDR3 amino acid sequence together with its V-gene family, and reads lacking a unique V-gene family were excluded. To address suspected cross-contamination and a sequencing artifact, a later analysis removed 450 to 700 highly shared, low-generation-probability nucleotide sequences. In a later analysis, a clonal expansion index was calculated for each public chain from normalized within-repertoire ranks of inferred template counts. In a later analysis, generation probabilities were computed using a VDJ recombination model fitted to out-of-frame rearrangements, and the results were checked against IGoR. A later analysis scored TCR-TCR, TCR-HLA and TCR-CMV co-occurrence with hypergeometric tests, applying a repertoire-size bias correction to TCR pairs. In a later analysis, false discovery rates were estimated by permuting HLA or CMV assignments 20 times. A later analysis grouped co-occurring TCRs with DBSCAN, adding TCRdist sequence similarity when clustering within HLA-allele-positive subsets. Repertoires with fewer than 30,000 or more than 120,000 public chains were left out of co-occurrence clustering, as were five repertoires with anomalous nucleotide sharing. The source is immuneACCESS, and TCRdb retained only in-frame sequences with V and J called. Part of the clones is not carried over; for the studies checked, unresolved V genes explain less than half of this, and the remainder is unexplained. The DNA was the basis for D and trimming; V, J and clone size are from that table. The table for this sample lists 190,000 or so clones. Roughly 0.74% of the sample comes from the top ten.

CDR3 length: 19 amino acids, cysteine to phenylalanine. Only the CDR3 part of the read is kept: 57 bases, read in frame from the first base. The junction shows trimming of 0 bases on V and 0 bases on J, and the gene matches do not reach 11 bases of it. The germline V gene (reference sequence) sets CDR1 to GTSNPN and CDR2 to SVGIG. The data derive from a study of cytomegalovirus exposure and HLA in healthy donors (dated by TCRdb to 2017 to 2019). For context, the study as a whole: An earlier analysis of roughly 630 of the donors reported 250 to 300 Gb of sequence data and some 120 million unique TCR beta sequences from 150 million to 200 million T cells. Besides the first cohort of hundreds of subjects, a separate validation cohort made up of roughly 120 different subjects was used. Donor age, sex, ethnicity and CMV serostatus were compiled alongside the repertoire data. An early release covering roughly 580 HLA-typed donors comprised around 300 gigabases of sequencing data and approximately 85 million unique TCR sequences. To predict cytomegalovirus infection status, the study combined high-throughput TCR immunosequencing, statistical association of individual TCRs with disease status, and machine learning. Among the roughly 380 genotyped donors, around 81% belonged to the genetic ancestry cluster associated with self-reported Caucasian donors. About five DR-DQ haplotypes were treated as single units for association and clustering because of strong linkage in the cohort. On average, around 230,000 unique TCR beta nucleotide sequences were sequenced per donor among 398 genotyped donors of the cohort, with roughly 19% of those sequences being non-productive. Rather than using new phenotypic data, the later analysis identified candidate immune exposures from TCR beta sequences and from how often those sequences occurred across donors. A later genetic analysis used genome-wide SNP genotypes for about three fifths of the 666 donors, treating that subset as a discovery cohort. The study profiled the T cell repertoires of hundreds of subjects by immunosequencing and related them to cytomegalovirus serostatus. Every discovery cohort repertoire had been produced on one sequencing platform. HLA typing included class I and class II loci at four-digit resolution. The aim of the study was to test whether cataloging public T cell receptors could identify signatures of past pathogen exposure. To study patterns of TCR occurrence, a later analysis re-analyzed previously published TCR beta repertoires from under 750 donors and added high-resolution HLA genotyping. The number of donors typed differed by locus, with 629-630 for A, B, C, DRB1 and DQB1, around 520 for DQA1, 600 to 610 for DPA1, and over 400 for DPB1. An earlier analysis of some 500 of the donors used high-throughput TCR beta sequencing to judge whether each TCR beta V gene segment behaved as functional or pseudogenic. The study at large found these results: Sequencing depth was assumed to be roughly uniform across donors in the presence/absence analyses, though that assumption may not hold. Across donors, most TCR sequences were observed very rarely, whereas some public TCRs were present in many individuals. A later genetic analysis reported fewer N-insertions in productive TCRs among donors in an Asian-associated ancestry cluster than the approximately 670-donor mean. The authors suggested that the approach could potentially be generalized to other disease states and immunological phenotypes. A total of 164 TCR beta chains were listed by the study as associated with cytomegalovirus. Because HLA typing was missing for some donors at each locus, association tests included only the typed subset. In a later analysis, HLA-associated TCR beta chains were found to be more clonally expanded and to have lower generation probabilities than equally common non-associated chains. In an earlier analysis of 587 of the donors, most TCR beta V segments appeared in productive rearrangements about 87% or about 30% of the time, broadly matching IMGT annotations. The sequencing pipeline was judged likely to have produced a cluster of highly shared sequence variants as a technical artifact. An association between a missense DCLRE1C variant and V-gene and J-gene trimming of TCR beta chains was found in a later genetic analysis and replicated in an independent cohort. This cohort had only TCR beta chains sequenced, and the lack of alpha or paired-chain data limited which features could be detected. According to a later analysis, TCR association rates differed among HLA loci, with DRB1 alleles showing the most associated TCRs and HLA-C alleles showing the fewest. A further reported finding was that TCR beta sequences accurately predicted the HLA-A and HLA-B alleles for most subjects in the first cohort. A later analysis found that most CMV-associated TCR beta chains appeared HLA-restricted, with HLA associations seemingly driven largely by CMV exposure. CMV serostatus was the only immune exposure information available for the cohort. The earlier analysis of 450 to 700 of the donors excluded approximately 15 rarely observed V segments, including chromosome 9 orphons, because counts were too low. Several of the top co-occurrence clusters appeared to be linked to parvovirus B19, influenza, CMV and Epstein-Barr virus, according to a later analysis. Because the 87-base-pair reads could not distinguish some IMGT-functional V segments, including TRBV6-2 and TRBV6-3, those segments were excluded. Strong co-occurrence of HLA alleles, especially DR and DQ, made assigning TCR associations to individual alleles difficult. A few of the identified cytomegalovirus-associated TCR beta chains were confirmed in vitro to be specific for cytomegalovirus antigens. Linkage disequilibrium might explain the correlated functional status among segregating V segments, but an unknown experimental factor could not be ruled out. Specific HLA alleles were associated with roughly 16,000 TCR beta sequences at a false discovery rate of 0.05 in a later analysis. The classifier was reported to diagnose cytomegalovirus status with high specificity and sensitivity in both the original cohort and the validation cohort.

The cohort comprised more than 550 healthy bone marrow donors. At the time of sampling, every cohort member was nominally healthy, though immune exposures that went unrecorded were likely present. The donor tested CMV seronegative and was one of the 352 seronegative cohort members. A peripheral blood sample was collected from each donor, and TCR beta sequencing was performed on peripheral blood mononuclear cells. The Qiagen DNeasy Blood Extraction Kit was used to extract genomic DNA from the blood cell samples. Input material: PBMCs. This TCR derives from a boy younger than 18 in good health and CMV-seronegative. In this chain, TRBV30 is recombined with TRBJ1-6; 7 of the junction bases match TRBD1. The nucleotide sequence reads as follows: TGTGCCTGGAGTGTACTGGGGGACAGAGGGGTCTCCTATAATTCACCCCTCCACTTT. It is translated as CAWSVLGDRGVSYNSPLHF.